This T cell receptor beta chain was sequenced for a study of blood T cell repertoires in COVID-19. Study details: PBMCs, B-cell-depleted T cells, or T cells were the source of the cDNA or gDNA that made up the material.

Original processing methods: The authors estimated nucleated cell counts from reference gene primer amplification. The table came from immunoSEQ multiplex PCR; TCRdb's copy has only in-frame clones and leaves some out. V and J calls and clone size are copied from that table; D and trimming were computed from the DNA. The sample consists of about 300,000 clones, 70% to 90% of them appearing once. The sequence derives from a woman aged 25 to 39 with COVID-19, enrolled during active disease. Sequenced input: peripheral blood.

The CDR3 reads CASSIFTGGADGYTF. CDR3 DNA: TGTGCCAGTAGTATCTTTACAGGGGGCGCCGATGGCTACACCTTC. The chain is built from TRBV19 and TRBJ1-2, with 9 bases identical to TRBD1. The CDR3 is 15 residues long. V was clipped by 3 bases and J by 6 bases; unmatched bases: 8. The germline V gene encodes CDR1 LNHDA and CDR2 SQIVND (reference sequence). Drawing the rest from reference TRBV19 and TRBJ1-2, the complete variable domain is DGGITQSPKYLFRKEGQNVTLSCEQNLNHDAMYWYRQDPGQGLRLIYYSQIVNDFQKGDIAEGYSVSREKKESFPLTVTSAQKNPTAFYLCASSIFTGGADGYTFGSGTRLTVV.